This entry describes one T cell receptor beta chain. The target antigen is unknown. Every patient experienced relapse after autologous stem cell transplantation, and brentuximab vedotin exposure varied. Magnetic depletion of unwanted cells isolated CD4+ T cells from thawed PBMCs. The sample belongs to a study of PD-1 blockade in classical Hodgkin lymphoma. Study results and caveats: The study found complete responders had baseline diversity similar to newly diagnosed patients.

Method: immunoSEQ multiplex PCR; TCRdb's copy keeps in-frame clones and lacks some. Of 25,000 to 35,000 clones listed, 65% to 90% are singletons. The sequencing used CD4+ T cells from blood, collected at baseline. The receptor was isolated from a human donor with classical Hodgkin lymphoma.

The CDR3 loop is CSVAVPSTGEAFF. CDR3 DNA: TGCAGCGTTGCAGTCCCATCGACAGGGGAAGCTTTCTTT. The gene calls are TRBV29-1 and TRBJ1-1; 7 bases map to TRBD1. Germline CDR1 is SQVTM and CDR2 is ANQGSEA. CDR3 length equals 13 residues. V was pared by 4 bases and J by 8 bases, with 10 bases of the junction left unmatched. Full variable domain (missing parts from reference TRBV29-1 and TRBJ1-1): SAVISQKPSRDICQRGTSLTIQCQVDSQVTMMFWYRQQPGQSLTLIATANQGSEATYESGFVIDKFPISRPNLTFSTLTVSNMSPEDSSIYLCSVAVPSTGEAFFGQGTRLTVV.